This TCR beta chain was retrieved from a study of cytomegalovirus exposure and HLA in healthy donors. Whole-study findings and limits: One variant, a missense change in DCLRE1C, was linked in a later analysis to TCR beta V- and J-gene trimming. Earlier analysis looked at TCR beta V segments, and most were productive about 90% or about 30% of the time.

Both 60 Vbeta primers and 13 Jbeta primers went into the PCR. Some clones are missing from TCRdb's copy, which holds only in-frame ones; the method was immunoSEQ multiplex PCR. The data show 100,000 to 150,000 clones, around 80% seen once. The donors, nominally healthy at sampling, likely had unrecorded immune exposures. About this clone itself: Its cognate antigen is unknown.

CDR1 and CDR2 (germline): SGDLS, YYNGEE. The CDR3 extends over 16 amino acids. V lost 4 bases to trimming and J lost 6 bases; unmatched junction nucleotides: 10. This TCR derives from a woman aged 60-75 years in good health and CMV-seropositive. J is TRBJ2-2 and V is TRBV9, with 9 bases aligning to TRBD1. Sequencing used PBMCs. CDR3 amino acids: CASSRTVGTGSGELFF. CDR3 nucleotide sequence: TGTGCCAGCAGCCGAACGGTCGGGACAGGGTCCGGGGAGCTGTTTTTT.